Presented here are 5 T cell receptor beta chains from one specimen sequenced in a study of beta chain features in type 1 diabetes. Investigators reverse transcribed all isolated RNA, so they sequenced expressed TCRB transcripts. Profiled with immunoSEQ multiplex PCR; TCRdb holds only in-frame clones, not every one. The table shows roughly 290,000 clones, with 8% occurring only once. Sequenced: central memory CD4+ T cells from blood. The receptors were gathered from a woman under 30 in good health.

This clone was counted between two and nine times. The rearrangement links TRBV7-2 to TRBJ2-7; a possible D gene is TRBD2 (6 bases). The ends were cut back, 4 bases at V and 4 bases at J, with 14 bases in the middle. Per germline, CDR1 SGHTA and CDR2 FQGNSA. This CDR3 region has 14 residues. The CDR3 loop is CASSSDLRGYEQYF. In nucleotides, the CDR3 is TGTGCCAGCAGCTCGGACCTTCGGGGGTACGAGCAGTACTTC.

This clone has a handful of counts. The V call is TRBV7-3, the J call TRBJ1-2, with D possibly TRBD1 on 6 matching bases. The CDR3 has 15 amino acids. Germline lookup yields CDR1 SGHTA and CDR2 FQGTGA. V was clipped by 2 bases and J by 6 bases, with 16 bases between them. This CDR3 is CASSLGGTSRDGYTF. The CDR3 region has the DNA TGTGCCAGCAGCTTAGGGGGCACCTCCCGCGATGGCTACACCTTC.

This clone was seen only a few times. The rearrangement joins TRBV9 to TRBJ2-5; 8 bases line up with TRBD1. Trimming at V came to 4 bases and at J to 5 bases, leaving 7 bases not matched to a gene. The germline CDR1 and CDR2 sequences are SGDLS and YYNGEE. The CDR3 is 14 residues long. In DNA, the CDR3 is TGTGCCAGCAGCCCGACAGGGGAAGAGGAGACCCAGTACTTC. The encoded protein is CASSPTGEEETQYF.

This chain links TRBV6-1 with TRBJ2-1, with 14 bases aligning to TRBD2. Per germline, CDR1 MNHNS and CDR2 SASEGT. The J segment lost 8 bases and the V segment lost 4 bases, leaving 7 bases of the junction unmatched. The CDR3 loop spans 16 amino acids. CDR3 residues: CASSGLAGGLSHEQFF. DNA for the CDR3: TGTGCCAGCAGTGGACTAGCGGGGGGGCTTTCCCATGAGCAGTTCTTC.

The table lists this clone with a few counts. This rearrangement joins TRBV11-2 to TRBJ2-3; D is undetermined. Looked up from germline, CDR1 is SGHAT and CDR2 is FQNNGV. The CDR3 has 13 residues. V lost 1 base and J 4 bases, leaving 6 bases between the germline ends. The CDR3 DNA sequence: TGTGCCAGCAGCTTAGCCTGGGCAGATACGCAGTATTTT. Residues: CASSLAWADTQYF.